This entry describes one T cell receptor beta chain. Profiled with immunoSEQ multiplex PCR; TCRdb holds only in-frame clones, not every one. The table lists about 220,000 clones, approximately 81% of them singletons, with 3.6% in the top ten. This specimen comes from a study of blood T cell repertoires in COVID-19. Looking at the study overall: Sites across the United States, Italy and Spain contributed samples from acute and convalescent COVID-19.

CDR1 is MDHEN and CDR2 is SYDVKM in the germline V gene. The CDR3 totals 14 residues. Deletions cut 2 bases from V and 1 base from J, with 8 bases between. The origin of this receptor is a woman older than 75 with acute or convalescent COVID-19. The V gene is TRBV28, the J gene TRBJ1-1; maybe TRBD1 (5 bases). The sample comprised peripheral blood. The DNA for the CDR3 is TGTGCCAGCAGTTTAGGGCAGGGGAACACTGAAGCTTTCTTT. It codes for CASSLGQGNTEAFF.